The TCR beta chain described here comes from a study of cytomegalovirus exposure and HLA in healthy donors. A multiplex PCR was run with 60 Vbeta primers and 13 Jbeta primers. Generated by immunoSEQ multiplex PCR, the TCRdb table keeps only in-frame clones and is missing some. The table shows 120,000 or so clones, with roughly four fifths occurring only once. Nominally healthy donors provided the samples, though records likely missed some immune exposures. The V gene's germline CDR1 is DFQATT and CDR2 SNEGSKA (reference sequence). The germline V and J ends were trimmed by 0 bases and 4 bases, with 4 bases remaining between them. The CDR3 extends over 11 amino acids. This clone was observed a few times.

Sequenced sample: PBMCs. The sequence came from a male donor in good health and CMV-seropositive. This chain connects TRBV20-1 to TRBJ2-7; D is undetermined. The CDR3 DNA reads as TGCAGTGCTAGAGATGCGTACGAGCAGTACTTC. Translating gives CSARDAYEQYF.